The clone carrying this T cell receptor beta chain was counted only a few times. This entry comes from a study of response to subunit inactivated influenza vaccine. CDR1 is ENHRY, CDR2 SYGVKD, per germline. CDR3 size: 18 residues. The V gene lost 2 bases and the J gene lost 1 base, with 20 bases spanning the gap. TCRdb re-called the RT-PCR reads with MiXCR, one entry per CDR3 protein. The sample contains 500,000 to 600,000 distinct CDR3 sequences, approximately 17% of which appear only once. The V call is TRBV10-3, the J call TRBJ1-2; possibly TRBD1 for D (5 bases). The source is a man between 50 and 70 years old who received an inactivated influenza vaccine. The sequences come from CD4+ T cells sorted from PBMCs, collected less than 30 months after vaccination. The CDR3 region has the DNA TGTGCCATCAGTGAGAATTTATTGGAGGGGAAAATTAACTATGGCTACACCTTC. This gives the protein CAISENLLEGKINYGYTF.